These T cell receptor beta chains were read from a single sample in a study of beta chain features in type 1 diabetes. TCRdb's copy holds only in-frame clones and misses some; the assay was immunoSEQ multiplex PCR. The sample lists 300,000 to 350,000 clones; 7% to 10% were seen once. The specimen was central memory CD4+ T cells from blood. The source is a man aged 25 to 40 with type 1 diabetes. Both conserved end residues are part of each CDR3. D genes are given only for firm matches. Not all rows give a size; the values are once, few, many and, for expanded clones, a class.

j_gene	v_gene	abundance	d_gene	CDR3aa	CDR3nt
TRBJ2-7	TRBV4-1	few	.	CASSQESRFSYEQYF	TGCGCCAGCAGCCAAGAAAGTCGGTTCTCCTACGAGCAGTACTTC
TRBJ2-5	TRBV7-2	few	.	CASSLPQETQYF	TGTGCCAGCAGCTTGCCCCAAGAGACCCAGTACTTC
TRBJ2-5	TRBV7-6	.	TRBD2	CASSLGLAGGQETQYF	TGTGCCAGCAGCCTAGGACTAGCGGGGGGGCAAGAGACCCAGTACTTC
TRBJ2-3	TRBV7-2	few	TRBD1	CASSDWDRERDTQYF	TGTGCCAGCAGTGACTGGGACAGGGAAAGAGATACGCAGTATTTT
TRBJ2-7	TRBV7-9	few	.	CASSSKGPYEQYF	TGTGCCAGCAGCTCGAAGGGACCCTACGAGCAGTACTTC
TRBJ2-1	TRBV7-2	.	.	CASSLIRGPDIEFF	TGTGCCAGCAGCTTAATTCGGGGCCCGGACATCGAGTTCTTC
TRBJ2-7	TRBV6-5	.	.	CASSYSGRQYF	TGTGCCAGCAGTTATTCAGGGAGGCAGTACTTC
TRBJ2-5	TRBV7-9	few	.	CASSFGVQETQYF	TGTGCCAGCAGCTTCGGGGTCCAAGAGACCCAGTACTTC
TRBJ2-5	TRBV5-1	.	TRBD1	CASSAGSGQGETQYF	TGCGCCAGCAGCGCGGGTTCAGGACAGGGGGAGACCCAGTACTTC
TRBJ1-1	TRBV5-1	.	.	CASSPPGGTEAFF	TGCGCCAGCAGTCCACCAGGAGGTACTGAAGCTTTCTTT
TRBJ2-6	TRBV11-2	few	.	CASSLLSGANVLTF	TGTGCCAGCAGCTTACTCTCTGGGGCCAACGTCCTGACTTTC
TRBJ2-2	TRBV7-2	few	TRBD1	CASSLAGQGNAGELFF	TGTGCCAGCAGCTTAGCGGGACAGGGGAACGCCGGGGAGCTGTTTTTT
TRBJ2-5	TRBV9	few	TRBD2	CASSPRLAGAGETQYF	TGTGCCAGCAGCCCCCGACTAGCGGGGGCGGGGGAGACCCAGTACTTC
TRBJ1-4	TRBV28	many	TRBD1	CASSLDGTGSTKLFF	TGTGCCAGCAGTTTAGACGGGACAGGGTCTACAAAACTGTTTTTT
TRBJ1-6	TRBV28	.	.	CASSGVQMNSPLHF	TGTGCCAGCAGTGGGGTCCAAATGAATTCACCCCTCCACTTT
TRBJ2-7	TRBV6-4	few	.	CASSDFIDSYEQYF	TGTGCCAGCAGTGACTTCATAGACTCCTACGAGCAGTACTTC
TRBJ2-2	TRBV7-2	.	TRBD2	CASSFQRGINTGELFF	TGTGCCAGCAGCTTCCAGCGGGGAATAAACACCGGGGAGCTGTTTTTT
TRBJ1-1	TRBV29-1	.	.	CSGTKPGTEAFF	TGCAGCGGGACAAAACCGGGCACTGAAGCTTTCTTT
TRBJ1-5	TRBV18	few	TRBD1	CASSAGTGDQPQHF	TGTGCCAGCTCGGCGGGGACAGGAGATCAGCCCCAGCATTTT
TRBJ2-6	TRBV6-1	.	.	CASSESAFSGANVLTF	TGTGCCAGCAGTGAATCGGCCTTCTCTGGGGCCAACGTCCTGACTTTC
TRBJ2-7	TRBV7-2	.	.	CASSRTDSYEQYF	TGTGCCAGCAGCCGGACAGACTCCTACGAGCAGTACTTC
TRBJ2-1	TRBV12-5	few	.	CASGFSSKEQFF	TGTGCTAGTGGTTTCTCCTCCAAGGAGCAGTTCTTC
TRBJ2-1	TRBV12-5	many	TRBD1	CASGFGGTGNAEQFF	TGTGCTAGTGGTTTTGGTGGGACAGGGAACGCTGAGCAGTTCTTC
TRBJ1-2	TRBV7-2	many	TRBD1	CASSLAVAGGGYTF	TGTGCCAGCAGCTTAGCGGTGGCAGGGGGTGGCTACACCTTC
TRBJ1-4	TRBV11-2	.	.	CASSFTGDEKLFF	TGTGCCAGCAGCTTCACAGGAGATGAAAAACTGTTTTTT
TRBJ1-1	TRBV10-3	once	.	CAISERAGDLNTEAFF	TGTGCCATCAGTGAGAGGGCAGGGGACTTGAACACTGAAGCTTTCTTT
TRBJ1-4	TRBV5-1	few	.	CASSLSESGLKKLFF	TGCGCCAGCAGCTTGTCTGAATCAGGATTGAAGAAACTGTTTTTT
TRBJ2-3	TRBV28	few	TRBD2	CASSSTGLAGTDTQYF	TGTGCCAGCAGTTCAACGGGACTAGCGGGTACAGATACGCAGTATTTT